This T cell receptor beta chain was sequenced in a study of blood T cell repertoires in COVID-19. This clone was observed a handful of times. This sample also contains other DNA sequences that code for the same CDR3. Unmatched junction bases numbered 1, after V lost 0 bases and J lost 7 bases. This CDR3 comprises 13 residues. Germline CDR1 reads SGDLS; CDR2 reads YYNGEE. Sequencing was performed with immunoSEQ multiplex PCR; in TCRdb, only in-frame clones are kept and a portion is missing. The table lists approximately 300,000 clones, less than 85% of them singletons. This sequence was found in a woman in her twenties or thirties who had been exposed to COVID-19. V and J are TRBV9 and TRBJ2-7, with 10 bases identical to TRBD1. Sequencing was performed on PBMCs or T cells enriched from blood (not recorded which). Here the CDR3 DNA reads TGTGCCAGCAGCGTAGGGACAGGGGGAGAGCAGTACTTC. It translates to CASSVGTGGEQYF.